A single sample is the source of the 31 T cell receptor beta chains below, sequenced in a study of blood T cell repertoires in COVID-19. Measured with immunoSEQ multiplex PCR; TCRdb has only the in-frame clones, and not every one. The sample includes roughly 73,000 clones, approximately 90% of them seen just once. The sample comprised peripheral blood. The source of these receptors is a human donor in a cohort sampled during active COVID-19.

The chain links TRBV7-2 to TRBJ1-1; no reliable D call. V was shortened by 1 base and J by 0 bases, with 9 bases between the two germline ends. The CDR3 contains 15 residues. Germline V gene sequence: CDR1 SGHTA, CDR2 FQGNSA. The CDR3 DNA sequence: TGTGCCAGCAGCTTAGTCACGGGGATGAACACTGAAGCTTTCTTT. This sequence encodes CASSLVTGMNTEAFF.

The CDR3: CASSRDRAEETQYF. CDR3 sequence (DNA): TGCGCCAGCAGCCGAGACAGGGCCGAGGAGACCCAGTACTTC. The V and J genes are TRBV5-1 and TRBJ2-5; 7 nucleotides line up with TRBD1. Germline-derived CDR1 and CDR2 are SGHRS and YFSETQ. The ends lost 4 bases at V and 5 bases at J; junction bases unmatched: 8. The CDR3 runs to 14 residues.

The chain recombines TRBV2 with TRBJ2-7; possible D gene TRBD1, 6 bases. V gave up 6 bases and J gave up 0 bases, with 12 bases separating them. The CDR3 spans 14 residues. The germline V gene has CDR1 SNHLY and CDR2 FYNNEI. The CDR3 loop is CASRAQGLSYEQYF. The CDR3, as DNA: TGTGCCAGCAGAGCACAGGGCCTCTCCTACGAGCAGTACTTC.

The rearrangement joins TRBV3-1 (or the pseudogene TRBV3-2) to TRBJ2-2; no firm D call. Between the trimmed V and J ends, which lost 2 bases and 6 bases, there was a span of 7 bases. The CDR3 has 13 amino acids. Germline loops: CDR1 LGHDT, CDR2 YNNKEL (reference sequence). In DNA form, the CDR3 reads TGTGCCAGCAGCCAATTTTCTCCCGGGGAGCTGTTTTTT. Amino acid sequence: CASSQFSPGELFF.

The chain recombines TRBV6-2 or TRBV6-3 with TRBJ2-4, with TRBD1 identical over 10 bases. With 5 bases clipped from V and 1 base from J, the junction kept 8 bases outside the gene matches. The CDR3 is made up of 17 amino acids. The V gene's germline CDR1 is MNHEY and CDR2 SVGEGT. The CDR3 DNA reads TGTGCCAGCAGTACCCTCCGGGGACAGGGGGCCAAAAACATTCAGTACTTC. Amino acids: CASSTLRGQGAKNIQYF.

This clone was detected once. This sequence joins TRBV6-5 and TRBJ1-6, with D tentatively TRBD1 (5 bases). The ends were cut back, 2 bases at V and 7 bases at J, with 15 bases in the middle. The germline V gene has CDR1 MNHEY and CDR2 SVGAGI. The CDR3 spans 16 residues. The CDR3: CASSYGGGEGNSPLHF. The CDR3 DNA reads as TGTGCCAGCAGTTACGGGGGGGGTGAGGGGAATTCACCCCTCCACTTT.

V gene TRBV27 combines with J gene TRBJ2-6; TRBD1 might be the D (6 bases). CDR1 is MNHEY and CDR2 is SMNVEV in the germline V gene (reference sequence). This CDR3 spans 18 amino acids. Trimming pared 3 bases from V and 0 bases from J, leaving 15 bases between. CDR3 coding DNA: TGTGCCAGCAGTTTTAGCTACGCAGGGGCCTCTGGGGCCAACGTCCTGACTTTC. It yields the protein CASSFSYAGASGANVLTF.

In this sample, this clone turned up once. The CDR3, as DNA: TGTGCCAGCAGCTTGGCCGGGCGGGCCGGGGAGCTGTTTTTT. This translates into CASSLAGRAGELFF. The V gene is TRBV5-4, the J gene TRBJ2-2, with a possible D match to TRBD2 (5 bases). The CDR3 spans 14 residues. V was clipped by 0 bases and J by 6 bases, with 9 bases between them. CDR1 is SGHNT and CDR2 is YYREEE in the germline V gene (reference sequence).

This chain joins TRBV19 and TRBJ2-1; 8 bases are a match to TRBD1. Trimming took 5 bases from V and 3 from J; bases not matched to a gene: 6. This CDR3 is 15 amino acids long. Per the germline V gene, CDR1 is LNHDA and CDR2 is SQIVND (reference sequence). In nucleotides, the CDR3 is TGTGCCAGTAGTCCAAGGACAGGGATCTACAATGAGCAGTTCTTC. Translating it yields CASSPRTGIYNEQFF.

The genes are TRBV3-1 (or the pseudogene TRBV3-2) and TRBJ2-7; TRBD2 matches 10 bases. CDR3 length: 16 residues. CDR1 is LGHDT and CDR2 is YNNKEL in the germline V gene (reference sequence). With 4 bases clipped from V and 2 bases from J, the junction kept 8 bases outside the gene matches. CDR3 loop: CASSRAGTSDTYEQYF. DNA for the CDR3: TGTGCCAGCAGCCGGGCCGGGACTAGCGATACCTACGAGCAGTACTTC.

The chain's CDR3 is CASSYTEGDTQYF. The DNA of the CDR3 is TGTGCCAGCAGTTACACAGAGGGAGATACGCAGTATTTT. The V and J genes are TRBV6-5 and TRBJ2-3; maybe TRBD2 (5 bases). Germline CDR1 is MNHEY and CDR2 is SVGAGI. Trimming took 2 bases from V and 5 from J, leaving 8 bases between them. There are 13 residues in the CDR3.

This clone was picked up a small number of times. One end of the junction varies from germline; a read error may be responsible. The V gene is TRBV28, the J gene TRBJ2-5; TRBD1 is a possible D gene (5 bases). The CDR3 extends over 14 amino acids. CDR1 and CDR2 (germline): MDHEN, SYDVKM. The CDR3 bases are TGTGCCAGCAGTCCCGTGCTCGGACAAGGGACCCAGTACTTC. The encoded protein is CASSPVLGQGTQYF.

This chain connects TRBV3-1 (or the pseudogene TRBV3-2) to TRBJ1-1; tentative D call: TRBD1 (5 bases). The CDR3 covers 15 residues. From germline, CDR1 is LGHDT and CDR2 YNNKEL (reference sequence). The V end was cut by 0 bases, the J end by 6 bases, with 14 bases between. This CDR3 is CASSQDRGEWSEAFF. DNA of the CDR3: TGTGCCAGCAGCCAAGATCGGGGGGAGTGGTCTGAAGCTTTCTTT.

CDR3 sequence reads: CASTHRGLFTEAFF. The CDR3 coding sequence is TGTGCCAGCACCCACAGGGGGCTATTCACTGAAGCTTTCTTT. This chain connects TRBV11-3 to TRBJ1-1; 9 bases map to TRBD1. After removal of 7 bases from V and 4 bases from J, the junction contained 7 bases not matched to a gene. The CDR3 runs to 14 residues. Germline V gene lookup returns CDR1 SGHNT and CDR2 YENEEA.

CDR3 amino acids: CASSIGGSFKSGEQFF. The DNA for the CDR3 is TGTGCCAGTAGTATAGGCGGCAGTTTTAAATCCGGTGAGCAGTTCTTC. V is TRBV19 and J is TRBJ2-1; unclear D gene. V was shortened by 1 base and J by 9 bases, with 19 bases between the two germline ends. The germline V gene encodes CDR1 LNHDA and CDR2 SQIVND (reference sequence). The CDR3 runs to 16 residues.

J is TRBJ2-5 and V is TRBV6-5; a possible D gene is TRBD1 (5 bases). CDR1 is MNHEY, CDR2 SVGAGI, per germline. The CDR3 has 14 amino acids. V was clipped by 0 bases and J by 5 bases, with 10 bases between them. As DNA, the CDR3 is TGTGCCAGCAGTTACTCAATACAGGTTGAGACCCAGTACTTC. Protein: CASSYSIQVETQYF.

This chain links TRBV4-1 with TRBJ2-5; TRBD2 aligns across 9 bases. Germline CDR1 reads MGHRA; CDR2 reads YSYEKL. The CDR3 runs 18 residues. The V and J ends lost 1 base and 2 bases, in that order; junction bases with no gene match: 11. The CDR3 loop reads CASSQGRYSTSGQETQYF. The CDR3 DNA follows: TGCGCCAGCAGCCAAGGGCGCTACTCGACTAGCGGACAAGAGACCCAGTACTTC.

The V call is TRBV3-1 (or the pseudogene TRBV3-2), the J call TRBJ2-6, with 7 bases fitting TRBD1. CDR1 is LGHDT, CDR2 YNNKEL, per germline (reference sequence). CDR3 length: 16 amino acids. Trimming removed 6 bases from V and 3 bases from J; junction bases left unmatched: 8. The CDR3, as DNA: TGTGCCAGCAGACCCAGGGACAGCAATGGGGCCAACGTCCTGACTTTC. It codes for CASRPRDSNGANVLTF.

The rearrangement joins TRBV3-1 (or the pseudogene TRBV3-2) to TRBJ2-1, with 11 bases aligning to TRBD2. The CDR3 is made up of 18 amino acids. The V gene end was trimmed by 0 bases and the J gene end by 9 bases; junction bases not matched to a gene: 13. Germline V CDR1 and CDR2: LGHDT, YNNKEL (reference sequence). DNA of the CDR3: TGTGCCAGCAGCCAAGATTTAAGGATAGCGGGAGGGAGGGTTGAGCAGTTCTTC. As protein: CASSQDLRIAGGRVEQFF.

This chain uses TRBV10-1 with TRBJ2-2; 9 bases fit TRBD1. Germline CDR1 and CDR2: WNHNN and SYGVQD (reference sequence). The CDR3 extends over 16 amino acids. V was clipped by 8 bases and J by 2 bases; unmatched bases: 9. DNA of the CDR3: TGCGCCAGCGGGGCTGGACAGGGGCAAAACACCGGGGAGCTGTTTTTT. Protein: CASGAGQGQNTGELFF.

The chain employs TRBV23-1 and TRBJ1-1; 12 positions agree with TRBD1. TRBV23-1 is noted as an ORF with a role that remains uncertain. The CDR3 is 17 amino acids. Unmatched junction bases numbered 11, after V lost 8 bases and J lost 1 base. Here the CDR3 DNA reads TGCGCCAGCCATTGGGACAGGGGGCATCTGGAGAACACTGAAGCTTTCTTT. It specifies CASHWDRGHLENTEAFF.

V is TRBV27 and J is TRBJ1-1, with D possibly TRBD1 on 6 matching bases. The germline V gene has CDR1 MNHEY and CDR2 SMNVEV (reference sequence). The CDR3 is 16 residues long. V was trimmed by 1 base and J by 2 bases, leaving 14 bases between them. CDR3: CASSLYPTGSNTEAFF. The CDR3 DNA sequence: TGTGCCAGCAGTTTATACCCGACAGGATCCAACACTGAAGCTTTCTTT.

This clone has only a few counts. V is TRBV7-9 and J is TRBJ1-5, with 9 bases that match TRBD1. The trim removed 6 bases at V and 5 bases at J, leaving 11 bases unmatched. This CDR3 contains 16 residues. CDR1 is SEHNR, CDR2 FQNEAQ, per germline (reference sequence). CDR3 amino acids: CASSPSGTGPYQPQHF. In DNA form, the CDR3 reads TGTGCCAGCAGTCCCTCCGGGACAGGGCCTTATCAGCCCCAGCATTTT.

The genes are TRBV28 and TRBJ2-7, with 10 bases aligning to TRBD1. Germline CDR1 is MDHEN and CDR2 is SYDVKM. V shed 6 bases, J shed 2 bases, and the junction held 7 bases outside the gene matches. The CDR3 sequence is 15 residues long. The CDR3 loop is CASSLPGTGAYEQYF. CDR3 DNA: TGTGCCAGCAGCTTACCCGGGACAGGGGCCTACGAGCAGTACTTC.

This rearrangement joins TRBV10-2 to TRBJ2-2, with D maybe TRBD2 (6 bases). The CDR3 has 13 residues. Trimming left V 10 bases short and J 6 bases short, with 15 bases between. Germline V CDR1 and CDR2: WSHSY, SAAADI. CDR3 sequence reads: CANGREKSGELFF. CDR3 in DNA: TGCGCCAACGGGCGGGAAAAATCCGGGGAGCTGTTTTTT.

The J gene is TRBJ2-5, the V gene TRBV7-8; 9 bases align to TRBD1. After removal of 1 base from V and 5 bases from J, the junction contained 8 bases not matched to a gene. Germline V lookup: CDR1 SGHVS, CDR2 FQNEAQ. This CDR3 contains 16 residues. CDR3 sequence reads: CASSLGGGQGLETQYF. Written as DNA, the CDR3 is TGTGCCAGCAGCTTAGGAGGGGGACAGGGCTTGGAGACCCAGTACTTC.

The chain joins TRBV13 to TRBJ2-7, with TRBD2 matching 11 bases. The J segment lost 6 bases and the V segment lost 8 bases, leaving 6 bases of the junction unmatched. Germline values: CDR1 PRHDT, CDR2 FYEKMQ (reference sequence). This CDR3 has 13 amino acids. This CDR3 is CASSTSGNFEQYF. The CDR3 bases are TGTGCCAGCTCGACTAGCGGGAACTTCGAGCAGTACTTC. The whole variable domain, remainder taken from reference TRBV13 and TRBJ2-7, is AAGVIQSPRHLIKEKRETATLKCYPIPRHDTVYWYQQGPGQDPQFLISFYEKMQSDKGSIPDRFSAQQFSDYHSELNMSSLELGDSALYFCASSTSGNFEQYFGPGTRLTVT.

The chain has TRBV21-1 and TRBJ2-3; the DNA was not compared with TRBD1, the D call given in the table. TRBV21-1 is a pseudogene. The CDR3 has 13 residues. This CDR3 reads CARGQVLTDTQYF. The CDR3 nucleotides read TGTGCCAGGGGGCAGGTCCTCACAGATACGCAGTATTTT.

The chain couples TRBV5-6 to TRBJ1-5; the D gene is possibly TRBD1 (6 bases). The CDR3 contains 14 residues. Germline values: CDR1 SGHDT, CDR2 YYEEEE. Between the trimmed V and J ends, which lost 1 base and 6 bases, there was a span of 11 bases. The CDR3 DNA is TGTGCCAGCAGCTTGCAACAGGGTGCTCAGCCCCAGCATTTT. Its translation: CASSLQQGAQPQHF.

With respect to this clone: Other DNA sequences in the sample encode the same CDR3. The chain recombines TRBV28 with TRBJ1-3; 7 positions match TRBD1. With V trimmed by 5 bases and J by 1 base, 5 bases remained unmatched. CDR1 and CDR2 from the germline V gene are MDHEN and SYDVKM. The CDR3 has 15 amino acids. The CDR3 loop reads CASSEGTASGNTIYF. The CDR3 DNA reads as TGTGCCAGCAGTGAGGGGACAGCGTCTGGAAACACCATATATTTT. Full variable domain (rest looked up from reference TRBV28 and TRBJ1-3): DVKVTQSSRYLVKRTGEKVFLECVQDMDHENMFWYRQDPGLGLRLIYFSYDVKMKEKGDIPEGYSVSREKKERFSLILESASTNQTSMYLCASSEGTASGNTIYFGEGSWLTVV.

This chain links TRBV2 with TRBJ2-2; no reliable D call. The CDR3 sequence is 14 residues long. The germline V gene has CDR1 SNHLY and CDR2 FYNNEI. The V and J ends lost 3 bases and 6 bases respectively, with 11 bases between them. The CDR3 protein is CASSEAGGAGELFF. The DNA of the CDR3 is TGTGCCAGCAGTGAGGCCGGCGGCGCCGGGGAGCTGTTTTTT.